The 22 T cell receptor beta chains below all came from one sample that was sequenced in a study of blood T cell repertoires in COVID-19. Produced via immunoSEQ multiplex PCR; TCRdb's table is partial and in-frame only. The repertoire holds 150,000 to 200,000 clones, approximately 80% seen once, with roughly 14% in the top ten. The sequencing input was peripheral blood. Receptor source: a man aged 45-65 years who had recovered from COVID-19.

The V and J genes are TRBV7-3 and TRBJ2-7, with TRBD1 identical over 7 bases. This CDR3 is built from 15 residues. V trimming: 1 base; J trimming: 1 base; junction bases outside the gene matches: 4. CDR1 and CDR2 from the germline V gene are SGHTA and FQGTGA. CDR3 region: CASSLMPGGSYEQYF. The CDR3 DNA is TGTGCCAGCAGCTTAATGCCAGGGGGATCCTACGAGCAGTACTTC.

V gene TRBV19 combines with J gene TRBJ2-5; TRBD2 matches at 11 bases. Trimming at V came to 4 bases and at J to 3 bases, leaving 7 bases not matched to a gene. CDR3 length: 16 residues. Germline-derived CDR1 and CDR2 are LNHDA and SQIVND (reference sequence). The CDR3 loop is CASSTSGTSGKETQYF. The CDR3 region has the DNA TGTGCCAGTAGTACCTCCGGGACTAGCGGAAAAGAGACCCAGTACTTC.

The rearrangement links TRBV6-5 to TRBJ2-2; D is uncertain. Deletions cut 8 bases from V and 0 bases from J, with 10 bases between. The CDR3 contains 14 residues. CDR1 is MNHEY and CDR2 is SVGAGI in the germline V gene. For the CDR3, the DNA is TGTGCCAGCCTTATCGGTCCGAACACCGGGGAGCTGTTTTTT. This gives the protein CASLIGPNTGELFF.

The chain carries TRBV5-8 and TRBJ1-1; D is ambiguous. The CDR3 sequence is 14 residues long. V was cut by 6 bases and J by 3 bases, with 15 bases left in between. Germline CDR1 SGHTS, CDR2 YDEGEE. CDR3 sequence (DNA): TGTGCCAGCACCGCAAGGGAGGGATACACTGAAGCTTTCTTT. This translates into CASTAREGYTEAFF.

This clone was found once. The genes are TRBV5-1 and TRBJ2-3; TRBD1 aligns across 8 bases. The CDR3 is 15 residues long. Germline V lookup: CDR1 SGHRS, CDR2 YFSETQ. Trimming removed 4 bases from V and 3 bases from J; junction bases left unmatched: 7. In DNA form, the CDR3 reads TGCGCCAGCAGCCAAGGACAGGGTGAAACAGATACGCAGTATTTT. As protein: CASSQGQGETDTQYF.

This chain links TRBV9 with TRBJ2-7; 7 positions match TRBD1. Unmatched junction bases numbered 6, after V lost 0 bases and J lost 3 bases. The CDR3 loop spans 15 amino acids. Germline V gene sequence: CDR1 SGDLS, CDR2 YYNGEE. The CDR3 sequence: CASSVGGQEDYEQYF. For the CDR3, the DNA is TGTGCCAGCAGCGTAGGTGGACAGGAGGACTACGAGCAGTACTTC.

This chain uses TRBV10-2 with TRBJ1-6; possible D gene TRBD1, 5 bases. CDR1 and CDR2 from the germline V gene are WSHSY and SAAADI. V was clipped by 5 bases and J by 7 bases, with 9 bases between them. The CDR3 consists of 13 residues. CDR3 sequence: CASSSRANSPLHF. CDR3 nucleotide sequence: TGCGCCAGCAGTTCCAGGGCAAATTCACCCCTCCACTTT.

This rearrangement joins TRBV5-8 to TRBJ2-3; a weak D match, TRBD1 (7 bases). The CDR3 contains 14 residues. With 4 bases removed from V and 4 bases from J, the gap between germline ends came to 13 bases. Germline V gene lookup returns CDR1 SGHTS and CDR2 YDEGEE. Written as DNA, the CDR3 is TGTGCCAGCAGCGGTGGAGGGGGCGCAGATACGCAGTATTTT. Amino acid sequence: CASSGGGGADTQYF. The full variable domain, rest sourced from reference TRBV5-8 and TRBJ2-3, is EAGVTQSPTHLIKTRGQQATLRCSPISGHTSVYWYQQALGLGLQFLLWYDEGEERNRGNFPPRFSGRQFPNYSSELNVNALELEDSALYLCASSGGGGADTQYFGPGTRLTVL.

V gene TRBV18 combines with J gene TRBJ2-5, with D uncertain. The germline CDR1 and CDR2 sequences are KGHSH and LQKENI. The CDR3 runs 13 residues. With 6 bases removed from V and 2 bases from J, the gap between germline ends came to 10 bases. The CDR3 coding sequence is TGTGCCAGCTCGCCCTCTAAGCAAGAGACCCAGTACTTC. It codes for CASSPSKQETQYF.

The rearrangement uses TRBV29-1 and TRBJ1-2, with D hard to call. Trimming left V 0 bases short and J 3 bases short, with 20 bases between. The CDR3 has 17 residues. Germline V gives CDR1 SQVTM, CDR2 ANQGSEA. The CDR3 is CSVEDVPPRGSYYGYTF. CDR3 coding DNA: TGCAGCGTTGAAGATGTCCCCCCGAGAGGGTCTTACTATGGCTACACCTTC.

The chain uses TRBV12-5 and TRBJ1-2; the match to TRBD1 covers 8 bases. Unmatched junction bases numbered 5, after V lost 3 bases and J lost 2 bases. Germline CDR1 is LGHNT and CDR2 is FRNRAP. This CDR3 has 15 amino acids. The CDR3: CASGLGQGGNYGYTF. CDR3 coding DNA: TGTGCTAGTGGTTTAGGACAGGGAGGAAACTATGGCTACACCTTC.

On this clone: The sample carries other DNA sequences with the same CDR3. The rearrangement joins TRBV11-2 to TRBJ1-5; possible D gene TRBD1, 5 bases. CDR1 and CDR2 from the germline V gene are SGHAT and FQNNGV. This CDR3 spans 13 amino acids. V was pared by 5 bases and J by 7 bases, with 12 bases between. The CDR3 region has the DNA TGTGCCAGCAGCCTCGGAGGGGACCAGCCCCAGCATTTT. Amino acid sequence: CASSLGGDQPQHF.

CDR3 loop: CASRNRGNGETQYF. The CDR3 DNA is TGTGCCAGCAGAAATAGGGGAAATGGGGAGACCCAGTACTTC. V and J are TRBV7-6 and TRBJ2-5, with D perhaps matching TRBD1 (5 bases). The CDR3 totals 14 residues. The V and J ends lost 6 bases and 5 bases respectively, with 16 bases between them. Germline lookup yields CDR1 SGHVS and CDR2 FNYEAQ.

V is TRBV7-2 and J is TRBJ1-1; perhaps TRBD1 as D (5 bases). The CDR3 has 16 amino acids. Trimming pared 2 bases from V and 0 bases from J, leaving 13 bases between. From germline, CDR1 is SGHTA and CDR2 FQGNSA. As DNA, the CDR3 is TGTGCCAGCAGCTTATCCGGGGGATGGATGAACACTGAAGCTTTCTTT. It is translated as CASSLSGGWMNTEAFF.

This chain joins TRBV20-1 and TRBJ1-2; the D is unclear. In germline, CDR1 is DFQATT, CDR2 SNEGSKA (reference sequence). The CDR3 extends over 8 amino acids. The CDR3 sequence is CSLDGYTF. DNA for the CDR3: TGCAGCTTAGATGGCTACACCTTC.

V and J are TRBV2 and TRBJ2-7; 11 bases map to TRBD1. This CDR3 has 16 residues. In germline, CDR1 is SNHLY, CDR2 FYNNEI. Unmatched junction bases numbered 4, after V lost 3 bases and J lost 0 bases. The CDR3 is CASSDRGTGGSYEQYF. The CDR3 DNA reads TGTGCCAGCAGTGATCGGGGGACAGGGGGCTCCTACGAGCAGTACTTC.

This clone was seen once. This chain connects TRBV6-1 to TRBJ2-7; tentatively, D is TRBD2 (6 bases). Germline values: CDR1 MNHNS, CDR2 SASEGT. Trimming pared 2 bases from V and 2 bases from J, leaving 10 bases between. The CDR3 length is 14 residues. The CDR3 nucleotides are TGTGCCAGCAGTGAATGGGAGGAAACCTACGAGCAGTACTTC. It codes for CASSEWEETYEQYF.

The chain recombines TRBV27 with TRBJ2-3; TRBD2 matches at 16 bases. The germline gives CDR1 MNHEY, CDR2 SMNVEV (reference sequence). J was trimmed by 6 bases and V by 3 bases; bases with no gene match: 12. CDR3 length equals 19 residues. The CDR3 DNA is TGTGCCAGCAGTTTTTTTACGGGCCTGGGACTAGCGGGAGGGGATACGCAGTATTTT. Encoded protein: CASSFFTGLGLAGGDTQYF.

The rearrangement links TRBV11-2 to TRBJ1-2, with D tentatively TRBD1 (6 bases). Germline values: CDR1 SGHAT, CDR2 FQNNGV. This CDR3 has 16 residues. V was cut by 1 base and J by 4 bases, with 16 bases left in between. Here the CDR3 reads CASSLGPKGEGYGYTF. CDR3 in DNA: TGTGCCAGCAGCTTAGGGCCCAAGGGGGAAGGCTATGGCTACACCTTC.

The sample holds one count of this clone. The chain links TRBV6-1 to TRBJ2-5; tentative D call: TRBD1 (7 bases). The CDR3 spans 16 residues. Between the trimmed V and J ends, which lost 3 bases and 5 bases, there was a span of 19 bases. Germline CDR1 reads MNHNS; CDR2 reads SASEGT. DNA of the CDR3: TGTGCCAGCAGTGATTGGGTAGGGGGCGCGGGGGAGACCCAGTACTTC. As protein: CASSDWVGGAGETQYF.

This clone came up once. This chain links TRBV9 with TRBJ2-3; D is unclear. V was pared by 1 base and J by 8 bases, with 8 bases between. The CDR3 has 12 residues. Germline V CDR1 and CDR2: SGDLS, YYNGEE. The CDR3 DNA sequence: TGTGCCAGCAGCGTAAACCAGGTTACGCAGTATTTT. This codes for CASSVNQVTQYF.

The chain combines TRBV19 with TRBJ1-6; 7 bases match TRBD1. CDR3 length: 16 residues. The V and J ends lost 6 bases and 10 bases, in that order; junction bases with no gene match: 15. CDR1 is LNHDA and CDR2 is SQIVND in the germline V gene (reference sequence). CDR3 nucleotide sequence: TGTGCCAGTAGCCGCGGTACGACAGGGTCGGGATCACCCCTCCACTTT. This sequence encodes CASSRGTTGSGSPLHF.